This TCR beta chain was profiled in a study of cytomegalovirus exposure and HLA in healthy donors (dated by TCRdb to about 2017). Some background on the complete study: According to an earlier analysis of 550 to 700 of the donors, about 179 million T cells yielded 120 million or so unique TCR beta sequences and about 300 Gb of sequence data. Roughly 300 gigabases of sequencing data and approximately 91 million unique TCR sequences made up an early release that covered 500 to 700 HLA-typed donors. Of the 350 to 450 genotyped donors, approximately 83% fell in the genetic ancestry cluster associated with self-reported Caucasian donors. The study aimed to test whether cataloging public T cell receptors could reveal signatures of past pathogen exposure. The study used immunosequencing to profile the T cell repertoires of more than 650 subjects and linked those repertoires to cytomegalovirus serostatus. Besides the first cohort of some 670 subjects, a separate validation cohort made up of roughly 120 different subjects was used. The study combined high-throughput TCR immunosequencing, statistical association of individual TCRs with disease status, and machine learning to predict cytomegalovirus infection status. A later analysis re-analyzed previously published TCR beta repertoires from 600 to 850 donors and added high-resolution HLA genotyping to study TCR occurrence patterns. The later analysis used no new phenotypic data to find candidate immune exposures, relying instead on TCR beta sequences and their occurrence across donors. To decide whether each TCR beta V gene segment behaved as functional or pseudogenic, an earlier analysis of some 600 of the donors relied on high-throughput TCR beta sequencing. Donor age, sex, ethnicity and CMV serostatus were compiled alongside the repertoire data. In a later genetic analysis, genome-wide SNP genotypes for about 65% of the roughly 670 donors were used, and that subset was treated as a discovery cohort. Every repertoire in the discovery cohort had been generated on one and the same sequencing platform. HLA typing included class I and class II loci at four-digit resolution. Typing coverage differed by locus: A, B, C, DRB1 and DQB1 were typed in about 629-630 donors, DQA1 in roughly 510, DPA1 in 600 to 610, and DPB1 in 450 to 490. Roughly 5 DR-DQ haplotypes were treated as single units for association and clustering because of strong linkage in the cohort. Among 300 to 450 genotyped donors of the cohort, an average of about 240,000 unique TCR beta nucleotide sequences were sequenced per donor, roughly 20% of them non-productive.

Results the study describes overall, beyond this receptor: CMV serostatus was the only immune exposure information available for the cohort. A further reported finding was that TCR beta sequences accurately predicted the HLA-A and HLA-B alleles for most subjects in the first cohort. According to a later analysis, most CMV-associated TCR beta chains appeared to be HLA-restricted, and the HLA associations seemed to be driven largely by CMV exposure. According to the authors, the approach could potentially be generalized to other disease states and immunological phenotypes. The sequencing pipeline was judged likely to have produced a cluster of highly shared sequence variants as a technical artifact. When HLA alleles, especially DR and DQ, strongly co-occurred, attributing TCR associations to individual alleles was difficult. In a later analysis, HLA-associated TCR beta chains were found to be more clonally expanded and to have lower generation probabilities than equally common non-associated chains. V-gene and J-gene trimming of TCR beta chains was associated with a missense DCLRE1C variant in a later genetic analysis, and the association was replicated in an independent cohort. A later analysis found that TCR association rates varied across HLA loci, with DRB1 alleles showing the most associated TCRs and HLA-C alleles the fewest. Most TCR sequences were seen in very few donors, while some public TCRs were found in many individuals. The earlier analysis of approximately 560 of the donors excluded some 16 rarely observed V segments, including chromosome 9 orphons, because counts were too low. Presence/absence analyses assumed roughly uniform sequencing depth across donors, an assumption that may not hold. In an earlier analysis of more than 500 of the donors, most TCR beta V segments appeared in productive rearrangements about 87% or about 30% of the time, broadly matching IMGT annotations. Because some donors lacked HLA typing at each locus, the association tests relied only on the typed subset. A later genetic analysis reported fewer N-insertions in productive TCRs among donors in an Asian-associated ancestry cluster than the approximately 670-donor mean. A later analysis associated 15,000 or so TCR beta sequences with specific HLA alleles at a false discovery rate of 0.05. A later analysis reported that several top co-occurrence clusters appeared linked to parvovirus B19, influenza, CMV and Epstein-Barr virus. Linkage disequilibrium might explain the correlated functional status among segregating V segments, but an unknown experimental factor could not be excluded. The cohort was sequenced for TCR beta chains only, and without alpha or paired-chain data the features that could be detected were limited. A few of the identified cytomegalovirus-associated TCR beta chains were confirmed in vitro to be specific for cytomegalovirus antigens. The study listed 164 TCR beta chains as associated with cytomegalovirus. Some IMGT-functional V segments, including TRBV6-2 and TRBV6-3, could not be told apart with the 87-base-pair reads, so those segments were excluded. The classifier was reported to diagnose cytomegalovirus status with high specificity and sensitivity in both the original and validation cohorts.

The CDR3 runs 13 residues from the cysteine to the phenylalanine. Just CDR3 DNA is preserved here, 39 bases in frame from base 1. According to the germline V gene, CDR1 reads MGHDK and CDR2 reads SYGVNS. Trimming removed 0 bases from V and 9 bases from J, leaving 9 bases between the germline ends. The receptor library was made with the immunoSEQ multiplex PCR assay. The multiplex PCR relied on a mix of 60 forward primers for TCR Vbeta segments and 13 reverse primers for TCR Jbeta segments. The CDR3 region of rearranged TCR beta genes was amplified from genomic DNA with a multiplex PCR assay. The Illumina HiSeq System was used to sequence the amplified TCR beta libraries as 87-base-pair reads. Under the source paper's analysis protocol: A later analysis tallied 75 million to 95 million unique TCR beta chains across the approximately 670 repertoires, and some 12 million of those chains were shared by two or more donors. A nearest-neighbor algorithm error-corrected the raw reads and collapsed the reads into unique sequences, merging closely related sequences to remove PCR and sequencing errors. Alignment of CDR3 sequences to IMGT reference sequences was used to assign V, D and J gene segments. For a sequence to be retained, a match of at least six nucleotides to both a V gene segment and a J gene segment was required. Rearrangements were classified as productive when the CDR3 lacked stop codons and remained in frame with V and J, and all other rearrangements were classified as non-productive. CDR3 was defined according to IMGT convention as the region running from the second conserved V-encoded cysteine to the conserved J-encoded phenylalanine. In an earlier analysis of around 540 of the donors, sequences lacking an unambiguous match to a single V gene segment were excluded. An earlier analysis of a few hundred of the donors classified V segments as functional when productive rearrangements were above 56.7% and as segregating when the standard deviation between donors was above 5%. A statistical classification framework was built for diagnosing cytomegalovirus status from the catalog of TCR beta chain sequences. In a later analysis, TCR nucleotide sequences were compared against IMGT/GENE-DB human TR gene sequences so that V and J genes could be assigned. In a later analysis, CDR3 sequences and most-parsimonious VDJ recombination scenarios were assigned using the TCRdist pipeline. A later analysis defined each TCR beta chain by its CDR3 amino acid sequence plus V-gene family, and excluded reads lacking a unique V-gene family. To address suspected cross-contamination and a sequencing artifact, a later analysis removed several hundred highly shared, low-generation-probability nucleotide sequences. In a later analysis, a clonal expansion index was calculated for each public chain from normalized within-repertoire ranks of inferred template counts. Generation probabilities in a later analysis came from a VDJ recombination model fitted to out-of-frame rearrangements, and those results were checked against IGoR. Hypergeometric tests were used in a later analysis to score TCR-TCR, TCR-HLA and TCR-CMV co-occurrence, with a repertoire-size bias correction applied to the TCR pairs. In a later analysis, false discovery rates were estimated by permuting HLA or CMV assignments 20 times. In a later analysis, co-occurring TCRs were grouped using DBSCAN, and TCRdist sequence similarity was added for clustering within HLA-allele-positive subsets. For co-occurrence clustering, repertoires with fewer than 30,000 or more than 120,000 public chains were excluded, along with four or five repertoires with anomalous nucleotide sharing. In TCRdb, the immuneACCESS table is reduced to in-frame sequences with V and J assigned. These tables do not hold every clone; where another copy was compared, an unresolved V gene accounts for under half, and the others remain unexplained. The V and J calls and clone size are taken from that table; D and trimming were inferred from the DNA. For this sample there are about 190,000 clones; roughly four fifths appear just once. Approximately 2% of the sample is taken by the ten largest.

The cohort comprised several hundred healthy bone marrow donors. At the time of sampling, all cohort members were nominally healthy, though unrecorded immune exposures were likely present. The donor was CMV seropositive and belonged to the group of 250 to 300 seropositive cohort members. Each donor provided a peripheral blood sample, and peripheral blood mononuclear cells were used for TCR beta sequencing. Genomic DNA extraction from the blood cell samples was performed with the Qiagen DNeasy Blood Extraction Kit. A remark on this clone: Its antigen target is currently unknown. Base qualities are not at hand, and no much larger clone is one base apart.

The sample taken for sequencing was PBMCs. This receptor was identified in a woman aged 30 to 39 in good health and CMV-seropositive. The rearrangement joined TRBV25-1 to TRBJ1-3; TRBD1 is perhaps the D gene, given 5 matching bases. The base sequence is TGTGCCAGCAGTGAATACTTGGGGGGCACCATATATTTT. The encoded protein is CASSEYLGGTIYF.